What follows is one T cell receptor beta chain and its context. This sample is drawn from a study of T cell responses to AZD1222 COVID-19 vaccine. Some clones are missing from TCRdb's copy, which holds only in-frame ones; the method was immunoSEQ multiplex PCR. This table has 95,000 to 150,000 clones, about 87% appearing once. CDR1 is MNHEY, CDR2 SVGAGI, per germline. Trimming stripped 6 bases from V and 8 bases from J, with 19 bases between. The CDR3 is 15 amino acids. The material was peripheral blood, obtained on day 0 of AZD1222 vaccination. The clonotype comes from an adult in good health. The genes are TRBV6-5 and TRBJ1-4; D might be TRBD1 (5 bases). This CDR3 reads CASSSPSGGGEKLFF. The CDR3 bases are TGTGCCAGCAGCTCCCCTTCGGGGGGGGGAGAAAAACTGTTTTTT.